This entry features one T cell receptor (beta chain) sequence. The sample belongs to a study of CD8 T cells in Susac syndrome. TEMRA cells were FACS-enriched, while CD8+ and CD4+ T cells were negatively isolated. V dropped 5 bases and J dropped 0 bases, with 14 bases sitting between them. This CDR3 region has 15 residues. Germline CDR1 and CDR2: PRHDT and FYEKMQ (reference sequence). It was with random hexamers that roughly 0.45 to 1 ug RNA was reverse transcribed. Multiplex immunoSEQ PCR targeted 54 Vbeta and 13 Jbeta TCR beta segments. TCRdb recomputed calls from the immunoSEQ multiplex PCR reads with MiXCR, one row per CDR3 protein. The sample lists 130,000 to 150,000 distinct CDR3 sequences; around 94% were seen once.

Sequenced input: CD8+ T cells from PBMCs. The TCR was taken from a human donor in good health. The chain uses TRBV13 and TRBJ2-7, with D possibly being TRBD1 (6 bases). CDR3 protein: CASSLGAVSSYEQYF. DNA for the CDR3: TGTGCCAGCAGCCTGGGGGCGGTGAGCTCCTACGAGCAGTACTTC.